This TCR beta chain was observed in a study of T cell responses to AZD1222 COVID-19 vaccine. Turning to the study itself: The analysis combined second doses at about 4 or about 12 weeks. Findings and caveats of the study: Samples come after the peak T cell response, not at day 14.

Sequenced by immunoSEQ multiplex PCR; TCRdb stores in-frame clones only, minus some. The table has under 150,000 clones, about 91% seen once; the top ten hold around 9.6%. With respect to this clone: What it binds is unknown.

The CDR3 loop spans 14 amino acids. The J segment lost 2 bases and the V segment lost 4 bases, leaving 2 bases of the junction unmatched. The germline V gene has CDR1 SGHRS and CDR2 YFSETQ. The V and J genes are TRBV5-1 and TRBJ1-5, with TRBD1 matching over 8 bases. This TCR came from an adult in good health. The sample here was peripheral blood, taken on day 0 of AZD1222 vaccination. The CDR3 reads CASSEGQGNQPQHF. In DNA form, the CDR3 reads TGCGCCAGCAGCGAGGGACAGGGCAATCAGCCCCAGCATTTT.